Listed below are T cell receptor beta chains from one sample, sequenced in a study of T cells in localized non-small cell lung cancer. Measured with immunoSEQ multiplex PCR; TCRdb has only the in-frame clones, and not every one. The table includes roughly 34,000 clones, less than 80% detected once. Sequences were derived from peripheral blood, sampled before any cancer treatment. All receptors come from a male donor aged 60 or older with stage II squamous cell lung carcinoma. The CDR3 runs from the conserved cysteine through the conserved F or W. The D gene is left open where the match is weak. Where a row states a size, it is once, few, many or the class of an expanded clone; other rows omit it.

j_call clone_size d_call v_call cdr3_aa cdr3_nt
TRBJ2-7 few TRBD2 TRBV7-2 CASSLERDPYEQYF TGTGCCAGCAGCCTCGAGCGGGACCCCTACGAGCAGTACTTC
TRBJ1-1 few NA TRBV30 CAWQGRTEAFF TGTGCCTGGCAGGGTCGCACTGAAGCTTTCTTT
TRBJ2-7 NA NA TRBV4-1 CASSQEGGGGLYEQYF TGCGCCAGCAGCCAAGAAGGGGGTGGGGGACTCTACGAGCAGTACTTC
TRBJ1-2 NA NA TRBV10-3 CAISEGPEGYGYTF TGTGCCATCAGTGAAGGCCCGGAGGGCTATGGCTACACCTTC
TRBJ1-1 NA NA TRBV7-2 CASSTQLGDTEAFF TGTGCCAGCAGCACGCAGTTGGGGGACACTGAAGCTTTCTTT
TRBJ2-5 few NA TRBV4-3 CASSQAGRRETQYF TGCGCCAGCAGCCAAGCGGGACGCAGGGAGACCCAGTACTTC
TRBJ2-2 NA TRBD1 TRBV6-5 CASMTGGNTGELFF TGTGCCAGCATGACAGGGGGCAATACCGGGGAGCTGTTTTTT
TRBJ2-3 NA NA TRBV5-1 CASSLGKDTQYF TGCGCCAGCAGCTTAGGGAAAGATACGCAGTATTTT
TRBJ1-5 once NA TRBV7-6 CASSSFDQPQHF TGTGCCAGCAGCTCTTTCGATCAGCCCCAGCATTTT
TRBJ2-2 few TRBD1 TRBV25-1 CASSVNRGTTGELFF TGTGCCAGCAGTGTAAACAGGGGGACCACCGGGGAGCTGTTTTTT
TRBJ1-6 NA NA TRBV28 CASNNGVHNSPLHF TGTGCCAGCAACAATGGGGTTCATAATTCACCCCTCCACTTT
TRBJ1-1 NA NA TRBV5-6 CASSLANTEAFF TGTGCCAGCAGCTTGGCCAACACTGAAGCTTTCTTT
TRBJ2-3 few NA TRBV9 CASSVMGGMGDDTQYF TGTGCCAGCAGCGTAATGGGCGGGATGGGGGATGATACGCAGTATTTT
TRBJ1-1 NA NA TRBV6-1 CASSSTVNTEAFF TGTGCCAGCAGCTCGACAGTGAACACTGAAGCTTTCTTT
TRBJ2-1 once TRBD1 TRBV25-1 CASSKPGQQDNEQFF TGTGCCAGCAGTAAGCCGGGACAGCAAGACAATGAGCAGTTCTTC
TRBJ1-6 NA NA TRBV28 CASSFRVSYNSPLHF TGTGCCAGCAGTTTTAGGGTCTCCTATAATTCACCCCTCCACTTT
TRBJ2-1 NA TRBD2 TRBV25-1 CASSDIAGVNEQFF TGTGCCAGCAGTGACATAGCGGGAGTAAATGAGCAGTTCTTC
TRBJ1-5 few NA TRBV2 CASSYQDGNQPQHF TGTGCCAGCAGTTACCAGGACGGAAATCAGCCCCAGCATTTT
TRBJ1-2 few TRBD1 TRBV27 CASRAGTGGYGYTF TGTGCCAGCAGAGCCGGGACAGGGGGCTATGGCTACACCTTC
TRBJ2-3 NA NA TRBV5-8 CASSLAPPDTQYF TGTGCCAGCAGCTTGGCCCCACCAGATACGCAGTATTTT
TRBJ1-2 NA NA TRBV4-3 CASSQAIGELSLYGYTF TGCGCCAGCAGCCAAGCCATCGGCGAACTTAGTCTCTATGGCTACACCTTC
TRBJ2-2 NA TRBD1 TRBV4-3 CASSQETGSNTGELFF TGCGCCAGCAGCCAAGAGACAGGGTCGAACACCGGGGAGCTGTTTTTT
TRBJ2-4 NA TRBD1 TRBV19 CATHGTGTGENIQYF TGTGCCACCCATGGGACAGGGACGGGGGAAAACATTCAGTACTTC
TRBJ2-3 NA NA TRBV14 CASNDQGDTQYF TGTGCCAGTAATGATCAGGGGGATACGCAGTATTTT
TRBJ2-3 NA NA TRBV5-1 CASNSGTLGDTQYF TGCGCCAGCAATTCCGGGACACTAGGGGATACGCAGTATTTT
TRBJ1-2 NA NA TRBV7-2 CASSVNAPGSGGYTF TGTGCCAGCAGCGTAAACGCACCAGGTAGCGGTGGCTACACCTTC
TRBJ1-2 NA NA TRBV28 CASRGVNYGYTF TGTGCCAGCAGGGGAGTGAACTATGGCTACACCTTC
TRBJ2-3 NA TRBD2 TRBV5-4 CASSFGTSGQNTQYF TGTGCCAGCAGCTTCGGGACTAGCGGTCAGAATACGCAGTATTTT
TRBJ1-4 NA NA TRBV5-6 CASSFGRVNEKLFF TGTGCCAGCAGCTTTGGGCGGGTTAATGAAAAACTGTTTTTT
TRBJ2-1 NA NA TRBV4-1 CASSQPPIVNEQFF TGCGCCAGCAGCCAGCCCCCGATAGTAAATGAGCAGTTCTTC
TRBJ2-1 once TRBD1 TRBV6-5 CASSINQGEAQFF TGTGCCAGCAGCATCAACCAGGGGGAAGCCCAGTTCTTC
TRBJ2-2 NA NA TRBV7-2 CASRLNPGLHGELFF TGTGCCAGCAGACTAAACCCGGGACTCCACGGGGAGCTGTTTTTT
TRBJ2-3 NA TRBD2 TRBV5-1 CASSQTSGGSVDTQYF TGCGCCAGCAGTCAGACTAGCGGGGGGTCTGTAGATACGCAGTATTTT
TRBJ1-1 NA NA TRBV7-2 CASSLRMNTEAFF TGTGCCAGCAGCTTACGGATGAACACTGAAGCTTTCTTT
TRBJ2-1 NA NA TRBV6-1 CASSYAGRPFF TGTGCCAGCAGTTACGCGGGACGGCCGTTCTTC
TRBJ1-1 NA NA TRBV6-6 CASSLDRTEAFF TGTGCCAGCAGTCTCGACAGGACAGAAGCTTTCTTT
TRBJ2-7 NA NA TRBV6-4 CASLTVGRRNCYEQYF TGTGCCAGTCTGACAGTGGGTAGAAGAAACTGCTACGAGCAGTACTTC